The 10 T cell receptor beta chains below come from one sample, sequenced in a study of blood T cells in healthy people across ages. Alongside a J-beta primer mix, a sample-barcoded 5' primer served in a second PCR lasting about 7 to 12 cycles. TCRdb ran MiXCR on the 5' RACE reads and lists one entry per CDR3 protein. There are 800,000 or so distinct CDR3 sequences in the sample; about 59% occur only once, and around 30% lies in the top ten. The sample consisted of blood. Receptor source: a man aged 25 to 40 in good health.

The sample holds one count of this clonotype. One end of the junction varies from germline; a read error may be responsible. The chain recombines TRBV20-1 with TRBJ2-4; 7 nucleotides align to TRBD1. The CDR3 loop spans 15 amino acids. Germline V gene sequence: CDR1 DFQATT, CDR2 SNEGSKA (reference sequence). The CDR3 sequence is CSAGDGRTGDSIQYF. The CDR3 DNA reads as TGCAGTGCTGGAGACGGTCGTACAGGGGATAGCATTCAGTACTTC.

The chain combines TRBV11-1 with TRBJ2-1; 7 nucleotides agree with TRBD1. Germline V CDR1 and CDR2: SGHAT, FQDESV (reference sequence). V shed 0 bases, J shed 4 bases, and the junction held 6 bases outside the gene matches. This CDR3 is 16 amino acids long. In nucleotides, the CDR3 is TGTGCCAGCAGCTTAGCCCACAGGGGCTCTTACAATGAGCAGTTCTTC. Translated: CASSLAHRGSYNEQFF.

This clonotype was observed once. V and J are TRBV5-1 and TRBJ2-7; the match to TRBD1 covers 9 bases. CDR3 length: 13 amino acids. Germline V gene sequence: CDR1 SGHRS, CDR2 YFSETQ. Trimming cost V 4 bases and J 7 bases; bases outside gene matches: 6. The CDR3 here is CASSGDRVREQYF. The CDR3 coding sequence is TGCGCCAGCAGCGGGGACAGGGTACGGGAGCAGTACTTC.

V and J are TRBV12-3 or TRBV12-4 and TRBJ2-1; 8 bases are shared with TRBD2. Trimming at V came to 5 bases and at J to 5 bases, leaving 11 bases not matched to a gene. This CDR3 comprises 16 residues. As DNA, the CDR3 is TGTGCCAGCAGTCCCCCCGTGGAGCGGGGGCACAATGAGCAGTTCTTC. It encodes CASSPPVERGHNEQFF.

This rearrangement joins TRBV6-6 to TRBJ1-5, with TRBD1 matching over 8 bases. Germline lookup yields CDR1 MNHNY and CDR2 SVGAGI (reference sequence). With V trimmed by 6 bases and J by 3 bases, 7 bases remained unmatched. This CDR3 is built from 15 residues. As DNA, the CDR3 is TGTGCCAGCAGCGAAACAGGGGGTGTCAATCAGCCCCAGCATTTT. Protein product: CASSETGGVNQPQHF.

This clonotype was observed a few times. This chain uses TRBV10-2 with TRBJ2-7, with D possibly being TRBD1 (7 bases). CDR1 and CDR2 (germline): WSHSY, SAAADI. The CDR3 extends over 14 amino acids. The germline V and J ends were trimmed by 5 bases and 3 bases, with 14 bases remaining between them. Here the CDR3 reads CASSYDREDYEQYF. Written as DNA, the CDR3 is TGCGCCAGCAGTTACGACAGGGAGGACTACGAGCAGTACTTC.

J is TRBJ2-5 and V is TRBV7-2, with 7 bases fitting TRBD2. Judging by the DNA end, TRBJ2-7 fits better; the J call may be wrong. The CDR3 spans 13 residues. Germline CDR1 is SGHTA and CDR2 is FQGNSA. The CDR3 reads CASSWDYGSEQYF. CDR3 DNA: TGTGCCAGCAGCTGGGACTATGGCAGCGAGCAGTACTTC.

In its sample, this clonotype was seen a few times. This chain links TRBV13 with TRBJ2-3, with D perhaps being TRBD1 or TRBD2 (5 bases each). CDR1 PRHDT and CDR2 FYEKMQ come from the germline V gene (reference sequence). The V end lost 4 bases, the J end lost 3 bases, and 14 bases lay between the germline ends. The CDR3 runs 15 residues. CDR3 sequence reads: CASSWGRSATDTQYF. The CDR3 DNA sequence: TGTGCCAGCAGCTGGGGACGGTCGGCGACAGATACGCAGTATTTT.

This clonotype was picked up a small number of times. This chain connects TRBV11-2 to TRBJ2-1; the D gene is possibly TRBD2 (6 bases). The ends were cut back, 3 bases at V and 10 bases at J, with 10 bases in the middle. Germline lookup yields CDR1 SGHAT and CDR2 FQNNGV. The CDR3 covers 12 residues. The CDR3 region has the DNA TGTGCCAGCAGCTTGGGGAGGTGGGAGCAGTTCTTC. Translation: CASSLGRWEQFF.

This clonotype was recorded once. V and J are TRBV20-1 and TRBJ2-1; a weak D match, TRBD2 (7 bases). Germline V gene data show CDR1 as DFQATT and CDR2 as SNEGSKA (reference sequence). The germline V and J ends were trimmed by 4 bases and 2 bases, with 12 bases remaining between them. The CDR3 is made up of 14 amino acids. CDR3 nucleotides: TGCAGTGCTAACCCCGGGGGGCCCTACAATGAGCAGTTCTTC. It is translated as CSANPGGPYNEQFF.